Below, 29 T cell receptor beta chains from the same sample are listed, as sequenced in a study of blood T cell repertoires in COVID-19. Only in-frame clones appear in the TCRdb table, and some are missing; sequencing was by immunoSEQ multiplex PCR. The table lists about 190,000 clones, 86% of them singletons. Sequenced: peripheral blood. The receptor source for this set is a woman in her 30s with active or convalescent COVID-19.

V gene TRBV19 combines with J gene TRBJ2-1, with TRBD2 matching over 13 bases. The germline V gene encodes CDR1 LNHDA and CDR2 SQIVND (reference sequence). Trimming removed 7 bases from V and 0 bases from J; junction bases left unmatched: 3. The CDR3 has 16 residues. The CDR3 sequence: CASKGLAGNSYNEQFF. DNA of the CDR3: TGTGCCAGTAAGGGACTAGCGGGAAACTCCTACAATGAGCAGTTCTTC.

This chain uses TRBV5-5 with TRBJ2-1; 12 bases line up with TRBD2. V lost 10 bases to trimming and J lost 8 bases; unmatched junction nucleotides: 7. The CDR3 consists of 13 residues. Germline lookup yields CDR1 SGHKS and CDR2 YYEKEE (reference sequence). The CDR3 sequence: CASSGRGRDEQFF. CDR3 DNA: TGTGCCTCTAGCGGGAGGGGTAGGGATGAGCAGTTCTTC.

J is TRBJ1-6 and V is TRBV4-2; 8 bases fit TRBD1. This CDR3 is 15 amino acids long. Germline V gene data show CDR1 as LGHNA and CDR2 as YNFKEQ. Trimming removed 2 bases from V and 7 bases from J; junction bases left unmatched: 4. CDR3 in amino acids: CASSQTGQGNSPLHF. The CDR3 nucleotides read TGTGCCAGCAGCCAAACCGGACAGGGAAATTCACCCCTCCACTTT.

The rearrangement joins TRBV2 to TRBJ1-5; TRBD1 is a possible D gene (6 bases). CDR1 is SNHLY and CDR2 is FYNNEI in the germline V gene. The CDR3 is 14 residues long. With 8 bases removed from V and 4 bases from J, the gap between germline ends came to 15 bases. The CDR3 region is CASARQVRNQPQHF. The DNA of the CDR3 is TGTGCCAGCGCCCGACAGGTTCGGAATCAGCCCCAGCATTTT.

The rearrangement joins TRBV3-1 (or the pseudogene TRBV3-2) to TRBJ2-3, with 10 bases matching TRBD2. Germline CDR1 and CDR2: LGHDT and YNNKEL (reference sequence). V lost 4 bases and J lost 2; bases outside the gene matches: 15. This CDR3 region has 19 residues. CDR3 sequence (DNA): TGTGCCAGCAGCCGACGCCCCCCTTGGACTAGCGGATCCACAGATACGCAGTATTTT. As protein: CASSRRPPWTSGSTDTQYF.

This sequence joins TRBV3-1 (or the pseudogene TRBV3-2) and TRBJ2-1, with 9 bases fitting TRBD2. Per germline, CDR1 LGHDT and CDR2 YNNKEL (reference sequence). The CDR3 loop spans 13 amino acids. V lost 4 bases, J lost 10 bases, and 5 bases stayed unmatched. In nucleotides, the CDR3 is TGTGCCAGCAGCCTTTTGCTAGCGGGGGAGCAGTTCTTC. This encodes CASSLLLAGEQFF.

In this sample, this clone turned up a few times. The V gene is TRBV18, the J gene TRBJ1-5; D gene unclear. The V and J ends lost 3 bases and 3 bases respectively, with 12 bases between them. Germline V gene sequence: CDR1 KGHSH, CDR2 LQKENI. The CDR3 has 15 amino acids. The CDR3 sequence: CASSPRTGYNQPQHF. The CDR3 coding sequence is TGTGCCAGCTCACCCCGGACGGGGTACAATCAGCCCCAGCATTTT.

This clone was seen more than once but under ten times. The chain uses TRBV4-1 and TRBJ2-5, with D possibly TRBD2 on 6 matching bases. Germline lookup yields CDR1 MGHRA and CDR2 YSYEKL. V lost 1 base to trimming and J lost 5 bases, with 17 bases between them. CDR3 length: 16 residues. For the CDR3, the DNA is TGCGCCAGCAGCCAAGCCTCTAGCGCGTATGGGGAGACCCAGTACTTC. Amino acids: CASSQASSAYGETQYF.

This clone was seen only once. V is TRBV3-1 (or the pseudogene TRBV3-2) and J is TRBJ2-1, with 7 bases lining up with TRBD1. Germline V gene lookup returns CDR1 LGHDT and CDR2 YNNKEL (reference sequence). J was trimmed by 3 bases and V by 3 bases; bases with no gene match: 2. The CDR3 extends over 14 amino acids. In DNA form, the CDR3 reads TGTGCCAGCAGCCACCAGGGGGTCTACAATGAGCAGTTCTTC. Translating gives CASSHQGVYNEQFF.

The chain employs TRBV2 and TRBJ2-7; TRBD2 is a possible D gene (6 bases). This CDR3 has 14 residues. Deletions cut 4 bases from V and 0 bases from J, with 10 bases between. CDR1 and CDR2 from the germline V gene are SNHLY and FYNNEI. The CDR3: CASSADYSSYEQYF. DNA of the CDR3: TGTGCCAGCAGTGCGGACTACAGCTCCTACGAGCAGTACTTC.

The chain has TRBV9 and TRBJ2-7, with TRBD2 identical over 12 bases. V lost 0 bases, J lost 7 bases, and 8 bases stayed unmatched. The CDR3 totals 16 residues. In germline, CDR1 is SGDLS, CDR2 YYNGEE. CDR3 protein: CASSVDLTSGSSEQYF. Written as DNA, the CDR3 is TGTGCCAGCAGCGTAGACTTGACTAGCGGGAGTAGTGAGCAGTACTTC.

The chain is built from TRBV10-1 and TRBJ2-7; D ambiguous. Germline CDR1 reads WNHNN; CDR2 reads SYGVQD (reference sequence). V was pared by 6 bases and J by 0 bases, with 9 bases between. The CDR3 is made up of 13 amino acids. CDR3 amino acids: CASSPSGSYEQYF. CDR3 nucleotides: TGCGCCAGCAGCCCCTCCGGCTCCTACGAGCAGTACTTC.

The V gene is TRBV28, the J gene TRBJ2-7; a possible D gene is TRBD1 (7 bases). The CDR3 consists of 16 residues. Germline-derived CDR1 and CDR2 are MDHEN and SYDVKM. V shed 7 bases and J shed 1 base, with 20 bases lying between them. The CDR3 DNA sequence: TGTGCCAGCAACCCTATTGGGGGGACAGTTTCCTACGAGCAGTACTTC. The encoded protein is CASNPIGGTVSYEQYF.

Note on this clone: The same CDR3 is also encoded by other DNA sequences in this sample. V is TRBV10-1 and J is TRBJ2-5; tentatively, D is TRBD1 (6 bases). Germline assignment: CDR1 WNHNN and CDR2 SYGVQD (reference sequence). The V end was cut by 0 bases, the J end by 1 base, with 6 bases between. This CDR3 spans 14 amino acids. The CDR3 protein is CASSESGAQETQYF. The CDR3 bases are TGCGCCAGCAGTGAGTCGGGGGCCCAAGAGACCCAGTACTTC.

The CDR3 DNA reads TGTGCCAGCAGATCGACAGGGGGCTATGGCTACACCTTC. The encoded protein is CASRSTGGYGYTF. The chain combines TRBV6-5 with TRBJ1-2; 9 positions match TRBD1. In germline, CDR1 is MNHEY, CDR2 SVGAGI. CDR3 length equals 13 residues. V lost 6 bases and J lost 4; bases outside the gene matches: 3.

The chain links TRBV27 to TRBJ1-6; 8 bases map to TRBD1. The CDR3 runs to 14 residues. CDR1 and CDR2 (germline): MNHEY, SMNVEV (reference sequence). Trimming removed 7 bases from V and 9 bases from J; junction bases left unmatched: 8. CDR3 sequence reads: CASKGQEGRSPLHF. CDR3 bases: TGTGCCAGCAAGGGACAGGAAGGACGTTCACCCCTCCACTTT.

This chain uses TRBV5-6 with TRBJ1-5; 10 nucleotides align to TRBD1. V lost 3 bases, J lost 5 bases, and 11 bases stayed unmatched. The CDR3 spans 17 residues. Germline V gives CDR1 SGHDT, CDR2 YYEEEE. This CDR3 reads CASSSRDRGRWDQPQHF. In nucleotides, the CDR3 is TGTGCCAGCAGCTCCCGGGACAGGGGAAGATGGGATCAGCCCCAGCATTTT.

The V and J genes are TRBV2 and TRBJ2-2; 8 positions match TRBD1. V lost 4 bases, J lost 4 bases, and 5 bases stayed unmatched. This CDR3 contains 15 residues. Germline V gives CDR1 SNHLY, CDR2 FYNNEI. The CDR3, as DNA: TGTGCCAGCAGTGGCGGACAGGGAAGCACCGGGGAGCTGTTTTTT. Residues: CASSGGQGSTGELFF.

This clone was seen only a few times. The chain combines TRBV6-6 with TRBJ2-7, with 9 bases matching TRBD1. V shed 4 bases and J 7 bases; nucleotides not matched to a gene: 5. This CDR3 is built from 13 residues. Germline assignment: CDR1 MNHNY and CDR2 SVGAGI (reference sequence). DNA for the CDR3: TGTGCCAGCAGTTGGGACAGGGTGAGGGAGCAGTACTTC. As protein: CASSWDRVREQYF.

The rearrangement joins TRBV19 to TRBJ1-2; D uncertain. V was pared by 7 bases and J by 2 bases, with 8 bases between. The CDR3 sequence is 12 residues long. Looked up from germline, CDR1 is LNHDA and CDR2 is SQIVND (reference sequence). Here the CDR3 reads CASMAENYGYTF. CDR3 sequence (DNA): TGTGCCAGTATGGCTGAAAACTATGGCTACACCTTC. The variable domain in full, completed from reference TRBV19 and TRBJ1-2, reads DGGITQSPKYLFRKEGQNVTLSCEQNLNHDAMYWYRQDPGQGLRLIYYSQIVNDFQKGDIAEGYSVSREKKESFPLTVTSAQKNPTAFYLCASMAENYGYTFGSGTRLTVV.

This sequence joins TRBV7-9 and TRBJ2-2, with D maybe TRBD1 (5 bases). Germline CDR1 is SEHNR and CDR2 is FQNEAQ (reference sequence). This CDR3 is built from 14 residues. Trimming took off 3 bases at V and 3 bases at J, with 8 bases between the two ends. The CDR3 nucleotides are TGTGCCAGCAGCTTCCAAGGGGACACCGGGGAGCTGTTTTTT. This sequence encodes CASSFQGDTGELFF.

The V call is TRBV5-1, the J call TRBJ1-4, with 7 bases matching TRBD1. Germline V gives CDR1 SGHRS, CDR2 YFSETQ. V trimming: 0 bases; J trimming: 0 bases; junction bases outside the gene matches: 2. This CDR3 is 16 amino acids long. The CDR3 sequence: CASSLGDRTTNEKLFF. CDR3 sequence (DNA): TGCGCCAGCAGCTTGGGGGACAGAACAACTAATGAAAAACTGTTTTTT.

This clone occurred once. This sequence joins TRBV3-1 (or the pseudogene TRBV3-2) and TRBJ2-3, with TRBD2 identical over 9 bases. Trimming took 1 base from V and 3 from J; bases not matched to a gene: 8. Per germline, CDR1 LGHDT and CDR2 YNNKEL (reference sequence). The CDR3 is made up of 17 amino acids. The CDR3 loop reads CASSQVLAGRRTDTQYF. CDR3 bases: TGTGCCAGCAGCCAAGTCCTAGCGGGGAGGCGAACAGATACGCAGTATTTT.

V gene TRBV6-5 combines with J gene TRBJ1-1; 8 bases fit TRBD1. Germline CDR1 reads MNHEY; CDR2 reads SVGAGI. The CDR3 has 13 amino acids. Unmatched junction bases numbered 6, after V lost 8 bases and J lost 4 bases. The CDR3: CASLDRAGTEAFF. CDR3 DNA sequence: TGTGCCAGCCTGGACAGGGCGGGCACTGAAGCTTTCTTT.

V gene TRBV24-1 combines with J gene TRBJ2-3; D not certain. The CDR3 sequence is 14 residues long. With 3 bases removed from V and 1 base from J, the gap between germline ends came to 7 bases. From germline, CDR1 is KGHDR and CDR2 SFDVKD. CDR3 sequence: CATSDSYRTDTQYF. In DNA, the CDR3 is TGTGCCACCAGTGATAGCTATCGCACAGATACGCAGTATTTT.

The CDR3: CASSLNTNYGYTF. The CDR3 coding sequence is TGTGCCAGCAGCTTAAACACTAACTATGGCTACACCTTC. The chain couples TRBV7-9 to TRBJ1-2; D gene ambiguous. The CDR3 length is 13 residues. The germline gives CDR1 SEHNR, CDR2 FQNEAQ (reference sequence). Trimming cost V 2 bases and J 0 bases, with 4 bases left between them.

The chain links TRBV24-1 to TRBJ2-1, with 9 positions matching TRBD2. Trimming at V came to 6 bases and at J to 7 bases, leaving 9 bases not matched to a gene. The CDR3 is made up of 15 amino acids. Germline V CDR1 and CDR2: KGHDR, SFDVKD. The CDR3 reads CATSSRLAERNEQFF. CDR3 coding DNA: TGTGCCACCAGTTCGAGACTAGCGGAACGGAATGAGCAGTTCTTC.

This clone was recorded once. The CDR3 here is CASSWRDRVTEKLFF. CDR3 DNA: TGTGCCAGCAGCTGGCGGGACAGGGTGACTGAAAAACTGTTTTTT. The chain joins TRBV5-5 to TRBJ1-4, with 9 bases aligning to TRBD1. The CDR3 length is 15 residues. Trimming removed 3 bases from V and 7 bases from J; junction bases left unmatched: 7. Germline V gene lookup returns CDR1 SGHKS and CDR2 YYEKEE (reference sequence).

This chain connects TRBV24-1 to TRBJ1-2; perhaps TRBD1 as D (6 bases). The CDR3 contains 17 residues. Trimming stripped 8 bases from V and 7 bases from J, with 28 bases between. CDR1 is KGHDR, CDR2 SFDVKD, per germline. The CDR3 DNA sequence: TGTGCCACCACCCAGGGTACGCCATTCGACCTCAGGGGTGGCTACACCTTC. As protein: CATTQGTPFDLRGGYTF.